This TCR beta chain appears in the sequencing data of a study of neurological immune-mediated disorders. This clonotype occurred many times. In germline, CDR1 is SGHDT, CDR2 YYEEEE. This CDR3 is 16 amino acids long. V was cut by 1 base and J by 4 bases, with 12 bases left in between. TCRdb fed the 5' RACE reads into MiXCR, producing one record per CDR3 protein. This sample has 95,000 to 150,000 distinct CDR3 sequences, with about 3.2% found just once. This sequence joins TRBV5-6 and TRBJ2-6, with D possibly being TRBD1 (5 bases). The receptor comes from a woman in her twenties or thirties with multiple sclerosis. The sequenced sample was PBMCs. Here the CDR3 reads CASSLLGAGGANVLTF. CDR3 DNA: TGTGCCAGCAGCTTGCTTGGGGCTGGCGGGGCCAACGTCCTGACTTTC. The full variable domain, with the rest looked up from reference TRBV5-6 and TRBJ2-6, is DAGVTQSPTHLIKTRGQQVTLRCSPKSGHDTVSWYQQALGQGPQFIFQYYEEEERQRGNFPDRFSGHQFPNYSSELNVNALLLGDSALYLCASSLLGAGGANVLTFGAGSRLTVL.